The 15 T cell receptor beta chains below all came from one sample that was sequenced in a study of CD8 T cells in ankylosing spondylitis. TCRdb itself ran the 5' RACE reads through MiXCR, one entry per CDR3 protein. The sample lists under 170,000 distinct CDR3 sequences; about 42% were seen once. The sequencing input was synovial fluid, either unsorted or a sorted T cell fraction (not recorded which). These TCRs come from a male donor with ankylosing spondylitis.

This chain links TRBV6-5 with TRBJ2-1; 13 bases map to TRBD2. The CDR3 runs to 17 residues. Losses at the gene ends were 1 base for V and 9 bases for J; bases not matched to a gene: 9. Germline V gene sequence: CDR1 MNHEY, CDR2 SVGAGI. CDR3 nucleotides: TGTGCCAGCAGTTACTTTTGGGGACTAGCGGGGCGTTTTGAGCAGTTCTTC. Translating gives CASSYFWGLAGRFEQFF.

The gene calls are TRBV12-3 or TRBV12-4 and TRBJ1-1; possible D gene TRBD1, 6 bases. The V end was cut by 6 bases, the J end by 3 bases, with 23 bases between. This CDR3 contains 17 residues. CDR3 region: CASRTTRDPRGHTEAFF. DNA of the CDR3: TGTGCCAGCAGGACAACCCGGGACCCTCGGGGGCACACTGAAGCTTTCTTT.

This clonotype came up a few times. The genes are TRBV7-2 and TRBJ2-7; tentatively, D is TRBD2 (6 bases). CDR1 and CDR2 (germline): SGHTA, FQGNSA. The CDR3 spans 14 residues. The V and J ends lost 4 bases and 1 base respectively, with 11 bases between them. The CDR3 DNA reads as TGTGCCAGCAGCTCACCCGGAGGGTCCTACGAGCAGTACTTC. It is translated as CASSSPGGSYEQYF.

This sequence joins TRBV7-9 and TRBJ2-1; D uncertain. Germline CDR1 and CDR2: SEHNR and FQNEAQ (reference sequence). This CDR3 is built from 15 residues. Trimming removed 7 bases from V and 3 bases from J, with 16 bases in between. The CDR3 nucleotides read TGTGCCAGCACCGATACTACCAGATACTACAATGAGCAGTTCTTC. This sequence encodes CASTDTTRYYNEQFF.

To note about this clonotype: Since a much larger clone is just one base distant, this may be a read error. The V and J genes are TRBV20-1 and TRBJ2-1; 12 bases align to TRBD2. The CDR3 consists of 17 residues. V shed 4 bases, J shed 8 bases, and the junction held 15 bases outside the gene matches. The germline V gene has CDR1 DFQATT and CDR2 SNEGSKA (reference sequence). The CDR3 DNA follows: TGCAGTGCTACCTCCATTCCTAGCGGGGGGGGGTACTATGAGCAGTTCTTC. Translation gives CSATSIPSGGGYYEQFF.

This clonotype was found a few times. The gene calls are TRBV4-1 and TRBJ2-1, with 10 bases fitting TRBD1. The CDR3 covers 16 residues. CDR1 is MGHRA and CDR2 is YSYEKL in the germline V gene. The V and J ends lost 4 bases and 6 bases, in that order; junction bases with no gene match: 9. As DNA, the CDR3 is TGCGCCAGCAGCCGTAACCCAGGACAGGGGGGCAATGAGCAGTTCTTC. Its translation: CASSRNPGQGGNEQFF.

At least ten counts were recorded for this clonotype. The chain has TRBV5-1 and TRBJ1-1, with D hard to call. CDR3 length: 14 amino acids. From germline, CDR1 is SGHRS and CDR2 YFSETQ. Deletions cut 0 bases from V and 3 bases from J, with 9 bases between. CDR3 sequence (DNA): TGCGCCAGCAGCTTGGGACTTTCCGACACTGAAGCTTTCTTT. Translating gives CASSLGLSDTEAFF.

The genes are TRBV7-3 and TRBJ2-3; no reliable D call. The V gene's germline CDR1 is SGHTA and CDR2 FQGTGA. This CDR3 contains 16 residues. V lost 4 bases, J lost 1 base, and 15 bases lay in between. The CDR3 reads CASSCNEVGCTDTQYF. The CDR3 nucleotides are TGTGCCAGCAGCTGCAACGAGGTCGGCTGCACAGATACGCAGTATTTT.

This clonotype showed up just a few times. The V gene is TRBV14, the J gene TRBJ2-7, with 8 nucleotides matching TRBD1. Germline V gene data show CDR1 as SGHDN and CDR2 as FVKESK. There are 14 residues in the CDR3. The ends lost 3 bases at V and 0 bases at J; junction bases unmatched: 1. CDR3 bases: TGTGCCAGCAGCCAGGGGACAGGCTCCTACGAGCAGTACTTC. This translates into CASSQGTGSYEQYF.

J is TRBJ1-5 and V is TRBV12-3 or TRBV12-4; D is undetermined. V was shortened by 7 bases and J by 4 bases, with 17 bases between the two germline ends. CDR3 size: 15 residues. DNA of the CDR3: TGTGCCAGCACCGCCACCCCGGGCCCTAATCAGCCCCAGCATTTT. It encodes CASTATPGPNQPQHF.

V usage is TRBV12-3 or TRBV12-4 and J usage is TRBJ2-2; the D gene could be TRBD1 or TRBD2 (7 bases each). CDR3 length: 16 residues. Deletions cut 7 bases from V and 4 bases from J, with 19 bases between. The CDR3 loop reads CASTLRGGYLTGELFF. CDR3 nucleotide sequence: TGTGCCAGCACTCTCAGGGGGGGTTACCTCACCGGGGAGCTGTTTTTT.

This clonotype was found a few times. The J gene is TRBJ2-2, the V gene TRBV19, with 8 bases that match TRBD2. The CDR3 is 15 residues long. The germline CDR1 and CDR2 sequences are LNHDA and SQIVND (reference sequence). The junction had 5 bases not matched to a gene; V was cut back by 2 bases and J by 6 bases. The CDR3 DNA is TGTGCCAGTAGTATATCAGCGGGAGTTCCCGGGGAGCTGTTTTTT. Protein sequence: CASSISAGVPGELFF.

The CDR3 region is CASSESRTVDTEAFF. CDR3 sequence (DNA): TGTGCCAGCAGTGAGAGCCGGACAGTGGACACTGAAGCTTTCTTT. This sequence joins TRBV7-8 and TRBJ1-1; TRBD1 might be the D (6 bases). The CDR3 is made up of 15 amino acids. The germline V gene has CDR1 SGHVS and CDR2 FQNEAQ. Trimming shortened V by 6 bases and J by 3 bases, and 17 bases separated the two germline ends.

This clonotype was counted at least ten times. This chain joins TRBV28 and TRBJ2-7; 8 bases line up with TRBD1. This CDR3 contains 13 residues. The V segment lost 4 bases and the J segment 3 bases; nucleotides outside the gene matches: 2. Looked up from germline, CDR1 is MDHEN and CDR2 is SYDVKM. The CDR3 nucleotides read TGTGCCAGCAGTTCTGGGACAGGCTACGAGCAGTACTTC. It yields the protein CASSSGTGYEQYF.

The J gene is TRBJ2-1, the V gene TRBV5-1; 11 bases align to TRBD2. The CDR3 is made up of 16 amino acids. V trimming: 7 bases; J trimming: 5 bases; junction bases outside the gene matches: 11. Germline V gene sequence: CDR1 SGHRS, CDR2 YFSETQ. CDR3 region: CASGNPPGLADNEQFF. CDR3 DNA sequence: TGCGCCAGCGGAAACCCTCCGGGACTAGCGGACAATGAGCAGTTCTTC.